This TCR beta chain was sequenced for a study of Graves' ophthalmopathy and Graves' hyperthyroidism (dated by TCRdb to the late 2010s). Regarding the study in general: Stable hyperthyroidism was defined as no progression to ophthalmopathy within 18 months of follow-up. The independent validation cohort included 18 to 20 hyperthyroidism patients plus 17 patients who later progressed from hyperthyroidism to ophthalmopathy. In total, 135 blood samples were TCR-sequenced: roughly 45 ophthalmopathy, some 75 hyperthyroidism and some 17 hyperthyroidism-to-ophthalmopathy patients. To explore V-J signatures that distinguish ophthalmopathy from hyperthyroidism, a discovery set of roughly 98 patients was enrolled, made up of around 40 with ophthalmopathy and under 65 with stable hyperthyroidism. In five to seven hyperthyroidism patients, T-cell repertoires of thyroid tissue and blood were compared. To tell Graves' ophthalmopathy apart from Graves' hyperthyroidism, and to predict which patients would progress to ophthalmopathy, the study relied on TCR beta repertoire signatures. Once sampling was done, hyperthyroidism patients were given methimazole at a starting dose of 30 mg daily, while ophthalmopathy patients were given high-dose intravenous methylprednisolone. The full study reports these points: In cross-validation, the 13-signature model distinguished ophthalmopathy from stable hyperthyroidism with just over 85% sensitivity and roughly 81% specificity, and in the test set the corresponding values were approximately 80% and 68%. No statistical method was used to predetermine the sample size, and group allocation was not hidden from the investigators. In validation, the model predicted ophthalmopathy progression with more than 70% sensitivity and less than 80% specificity; some 13 predicted patients were CT-confirmed with GO in a median of roughly 6.8 months. Most of the expanded thyroid clonotypes with a frequency above 0.001 were also detected in blood, and it was suggested that the thyroid immune response may be reflected by blood repertoires.

TCR beta CDR3 regions were amplified from RNA transcripts for repertoire sequencing. The first round was an RT-PCR using HTBI primers with the Qiagen OneStep RT-PCR kit, and this first round was followed by a second-round multiplex PCR, then size selection and purification. Libraries were sequenced paired-end with 100 bp reads on an Illumina HiSeq2000. Under the source paper's analysis protocol: SOAPnuke was used for read processing, and reads with adapters, uncalled bases, a mean Phred below 15, or no exact constant-primer or identifier match were discarded. High-quality paired reads were merged with COPE v1.2.5. Each unique nucleotide sequence was treated as a clonotype, and MiTCR v1.1 was used to align the clonotypes to the IMGT TRB V, D and J references. Only V-J combinations with frequency above 0.0001 were analysed, covering about 99% of repertoires. A TCR clonal expansion and chaos score per V-J combination was defined as the ratio of F50 clonal expansion to chaos observed in the TCRdist matrix. Features were reduced by Welch's t-statistics and random forest to around 14 V-J combinations, which fed a naive Bayes classifier. Thyroid-blood repertoire similarity was quantified with the Morisita-Horn index. TCRdb reanalyzed the raw reads on its own, using fastp at Q25 for trimming and MiXCR for clone calling, and kept in-frame beta chains. CDR3 protein sequences are deduplicated, and each keeps its most common genes and DNA. TCRdb, rather than the study authors, made the V and J calls. This sample gives around 1.1 million distinct CDR3 sequences in total; about 38% of them show up just once. Over 8.5% of the sample lies in the top ten.

Looking up the germline V gene yields CDR1 SGDLS and CDR2 YYNGEE. Taken from cysteine to phenylalanine, the CDR3 has 14 residues. The only DNA kept is the CDR3, 42 bases in frame from the first base. Clipping removes 4 bases from V and 5 bases from J, with 5 as the unmatched junction base count. Hyperthyroidism patients were newly diagnosed, with disease duration under 2 months, and aged 18 to 65 years. Patients with other autoimmune diseases, uncontrolled infections, pregnancy or lactation were excluded from the study. Diagnosis relied on clinical symptoms, serum thyroxine, TRAb, thyroid ultrasound and orbital computed tomography. Total RNA was extracted with Trizol reagent and quality-checked on an Agilent 2100 Bioanalyzer. This clonotype was seen at least ten times. The clone's antigen remains unknown. Base qualities are not recorded, but no much larger clone differs from it by a single base.

This sequence uses TRBV9 and TRBJ1-5, and 8 junction bases match TRBD1. The specimen sequenced was peripheral blood or thyroid tissue (not recorded which). The sequence was collected from an adult man with Graves' hyperthyroidism. This receptor carries the CDR3 CASSQGAGDQPQHF. The base sequence is TGTGCCAGCAGCCAGGGGGCCGGGGATCAGCCCCAGCATTTT.